This T cell receptor beta chain originates from a study of cytomegalovirus exposure and HLA in healthy donors. The CDR3 is 14 residues long. The V gene's germline CDR1 is LNHDA and CDR2 SQIVND (reference sequence). Trimming took 9 bases from V and 5 from J; bases not matched to a gene: 9. Assay: immunoSEQ multiplex PCR; the TCRdb copy retains only in-frame clones and omits some. In the table there are around 91,000 clones, 90% to 95% of which are singletons. The source is a woman in her twenties or thirties in good health and CMV-seropositive. Sequencing input: PBMCs. The gene calls are TRBV19 and TRBJ2-1; 8 bases are a match to TRBD2. The CDR3 loop reads CASKAGAVHNEQFF. The CDR3 nucleotides are TGTGCCAGCAAAGCGGGAGCCGTTCACAATGAGCAGTTCTTC.